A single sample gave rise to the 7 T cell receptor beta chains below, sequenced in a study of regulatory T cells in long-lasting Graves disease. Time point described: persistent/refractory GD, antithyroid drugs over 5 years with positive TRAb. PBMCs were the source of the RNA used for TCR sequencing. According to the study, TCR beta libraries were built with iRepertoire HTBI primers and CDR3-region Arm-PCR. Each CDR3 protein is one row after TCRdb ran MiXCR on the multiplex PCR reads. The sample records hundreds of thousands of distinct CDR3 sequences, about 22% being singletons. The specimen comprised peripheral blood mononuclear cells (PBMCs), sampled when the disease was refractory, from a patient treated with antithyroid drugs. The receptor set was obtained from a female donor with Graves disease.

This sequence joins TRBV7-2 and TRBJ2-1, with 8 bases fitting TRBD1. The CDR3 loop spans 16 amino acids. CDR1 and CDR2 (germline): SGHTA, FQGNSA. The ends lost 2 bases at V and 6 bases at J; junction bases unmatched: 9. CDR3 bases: TGTGCCAGCAGCTTACAGGACAGGGCGTTCGGCAATGAGCAGTTCTTC. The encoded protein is CASSLQDRAFGNEQFF. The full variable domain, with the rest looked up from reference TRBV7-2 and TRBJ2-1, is GAGVSQSPSNKVTEKGKDVELRCDPISGHTALYWYRQSLGQGLEFLIYFQGNSAPDKSGLPSDRFSAERTGGSVSTLTIQRTQQEDSAVYLCASSLQDRAFGNEQFFGPGTRLTVL.

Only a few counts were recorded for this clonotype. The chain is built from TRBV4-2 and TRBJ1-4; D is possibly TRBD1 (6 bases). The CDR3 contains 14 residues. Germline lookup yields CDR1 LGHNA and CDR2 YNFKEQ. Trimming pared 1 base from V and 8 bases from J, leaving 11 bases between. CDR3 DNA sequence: TGTGCCAGCAGCCAAGGGGGGCTCGGCGAAAAACTGTTTTTT. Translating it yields CASSQGGLGEKLFF.

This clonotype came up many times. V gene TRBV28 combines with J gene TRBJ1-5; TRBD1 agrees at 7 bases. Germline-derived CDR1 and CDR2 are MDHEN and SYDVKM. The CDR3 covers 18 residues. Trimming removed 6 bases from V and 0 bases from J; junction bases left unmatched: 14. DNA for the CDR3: TGTGCCAGCAGCAACCGGGACAGAGAAAAATATAGCAATCAGCCCCAGCATTTT. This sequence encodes CASSNRDREKYSNQPQHF. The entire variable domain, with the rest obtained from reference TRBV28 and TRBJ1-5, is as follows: DVKVTQSSRYLVKRTGEKVFLECVQDMDHENMFWYRQDPGLGLRLIYFSYDVKMKEKGDIPEGYSVSREKKERFSLILESASTNQTSMYLCASSNRDREKYSNQPQHFGDGTRLSIL.

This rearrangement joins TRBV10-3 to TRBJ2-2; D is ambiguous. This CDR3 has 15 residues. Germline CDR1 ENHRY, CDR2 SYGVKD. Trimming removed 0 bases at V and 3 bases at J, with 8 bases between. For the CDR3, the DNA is TGTGCCATCAGTGAGTCGAGCTCAGACACCGGGGAGCTGTTTTTT. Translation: CAISESSSDTGELFF.

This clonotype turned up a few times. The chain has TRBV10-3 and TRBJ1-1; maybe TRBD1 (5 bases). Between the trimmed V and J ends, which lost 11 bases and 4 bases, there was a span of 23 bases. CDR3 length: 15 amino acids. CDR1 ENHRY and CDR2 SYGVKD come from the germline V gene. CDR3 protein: CAAQGYGTGGTEAFF. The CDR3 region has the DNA TGTGCCGCCCAAGGGTACGGGACGGGAGGCACTGAAGCTTTCTTT.

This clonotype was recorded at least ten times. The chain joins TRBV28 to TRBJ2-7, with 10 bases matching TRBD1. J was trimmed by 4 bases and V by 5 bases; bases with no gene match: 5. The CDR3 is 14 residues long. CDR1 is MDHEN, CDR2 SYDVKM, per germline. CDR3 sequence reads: CASSVDRGQYEQYF. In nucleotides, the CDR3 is TGTGCCAGCAGTGTAGACAGGGGGCAGTACGAGCAGTACTTC.

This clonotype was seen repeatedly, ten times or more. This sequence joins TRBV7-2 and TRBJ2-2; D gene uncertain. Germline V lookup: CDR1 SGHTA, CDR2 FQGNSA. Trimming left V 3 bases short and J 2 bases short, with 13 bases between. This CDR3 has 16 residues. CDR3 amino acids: CASSFTPGRNTGELFF. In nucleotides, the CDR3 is TGTGCCAGCAGCTTCACTCCGGGCCGCAACACCGGGGAGCTGTTTTTT.